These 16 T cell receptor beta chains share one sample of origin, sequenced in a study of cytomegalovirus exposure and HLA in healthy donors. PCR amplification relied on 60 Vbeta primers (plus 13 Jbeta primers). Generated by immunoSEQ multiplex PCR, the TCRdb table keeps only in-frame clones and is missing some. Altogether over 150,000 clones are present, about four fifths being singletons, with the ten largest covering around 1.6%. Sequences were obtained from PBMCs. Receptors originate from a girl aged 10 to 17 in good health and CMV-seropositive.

The CDR3: CASASGGADTQYF. The CDR3 DNA reads TGTGCCAGCGCGAGCGGGGGGGCGGATACGCAGTATTTT. The chain employs TRBV6-4 and TRBJ2-3, with TRBD2 matching over 10 bases. V lost 8 bases and J lost 6; bases outside the gene matches: 5. The germline V gene has CDR1 MRHNA and CDR2 SNTAGT. This CDR3 is 13 amino acids long.

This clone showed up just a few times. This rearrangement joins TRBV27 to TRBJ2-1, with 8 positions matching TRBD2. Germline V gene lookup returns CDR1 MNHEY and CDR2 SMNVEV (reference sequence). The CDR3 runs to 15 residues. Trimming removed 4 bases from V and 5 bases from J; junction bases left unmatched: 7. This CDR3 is CASSSPGREDNEQFF. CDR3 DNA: TGTGCCAGCAGTTCCCCGGGGCGGGAGGACAATGAGCAGTTCTTC.

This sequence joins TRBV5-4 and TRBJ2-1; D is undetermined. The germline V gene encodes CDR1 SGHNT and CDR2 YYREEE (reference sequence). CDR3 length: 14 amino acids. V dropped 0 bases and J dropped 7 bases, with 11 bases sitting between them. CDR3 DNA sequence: TGTGCCAGCAGCTTGGGCCCCGTTGCGAATGAGCAGTTCTTC. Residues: CASSLGPVANEQFF.

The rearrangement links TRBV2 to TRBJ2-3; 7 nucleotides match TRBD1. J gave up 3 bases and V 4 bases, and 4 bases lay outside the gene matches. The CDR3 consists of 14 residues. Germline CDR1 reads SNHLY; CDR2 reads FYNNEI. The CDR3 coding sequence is TGTGCCAGCAGTGGAGACAGGGTAACAGATACGCAGTATTTT. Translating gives CASSGDRVTDTQYF.

DNA for the CDR3: TGCGCCAGCGGGCCGGGGACTAGCACAGATACGCAGTATTTT. This codes for CASGPGTSTDTQYF. This chain links TRBV5-1 with TRBJ2-3; D may be TRBD2 (6 bases). The CDR3 runs to 14 residues. Germline V gene data show CDR1 as SGHRS and CDR2 as YFSETQ. V lost 7 bases and J 0 bases, leaving 12 bases between the germline ends. The full variable domain, rest sourced from reference TRBV5-1 and TRBJ2-3, is KAGVTQTPRYLIKTRGQQVTLSCSPISGHRSVSWYQQTPGQGLQFLFEYFSETQRNKGNFPGRFSGRQFSNSRSEMNVSTLELGDSALYLCASGPGTSTDTQYFGPGTRLTVL.

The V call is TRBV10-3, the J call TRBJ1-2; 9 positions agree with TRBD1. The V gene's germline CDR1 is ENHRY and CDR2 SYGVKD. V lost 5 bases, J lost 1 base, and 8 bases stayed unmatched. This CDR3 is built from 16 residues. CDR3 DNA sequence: TGTGCCATCAGTCCGACAGGGGGTCCATTTAACTATGGCTACACCTTC. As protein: CAISPTGGPFNYGYTF.

The CDR3 region is CATYRSTGELFF. The CDR3 nucleotides read TGTGCCACGTACAGGTCCACCGGGGAGCTGTTTTTT. The chain recombines TRBV10-3 with TRBJ2-2; D is possibly TRBD1 (5 bases). Trimming removed 10 bases at V and 4 bases at J, with 10 bases between. Germline assignment: CDR1 ENHRY and CDR2 SYGVKD. The CDR3 covers 12 residues.

The CDR3 nucleotides read TGTGCCAGCAGTTTCACTGGGGCCAACGTCCTGACTTTC. Translation: CASSFTGANVLTF. The gene calls are TRBV27 and TRBJ2-6; D is uncertain. The V end was cut by 3 bases, the J end by 2 bases, with 2 bases between. Germline V gene sequence: CDR1 MNHEY, CDR2 SMNVEV (reference sequence). The CDR3 is made up of 13 amino acids.

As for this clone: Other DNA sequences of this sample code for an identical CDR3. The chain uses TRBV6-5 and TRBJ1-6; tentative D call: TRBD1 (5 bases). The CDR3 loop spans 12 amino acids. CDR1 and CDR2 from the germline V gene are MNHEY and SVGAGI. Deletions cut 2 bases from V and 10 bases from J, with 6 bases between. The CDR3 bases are TGTGCCAGCAGTTACCGGGGGTCACCCCTCCACTTT. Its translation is CASSYRGSPLHF.

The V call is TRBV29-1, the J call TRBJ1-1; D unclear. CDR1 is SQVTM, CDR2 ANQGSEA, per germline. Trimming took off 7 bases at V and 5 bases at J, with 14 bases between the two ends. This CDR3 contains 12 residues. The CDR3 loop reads CSAWAGTTEAFF. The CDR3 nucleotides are TGCAGCGCCTGGGCAGGAACAACTGAAGCTTTCTTT.

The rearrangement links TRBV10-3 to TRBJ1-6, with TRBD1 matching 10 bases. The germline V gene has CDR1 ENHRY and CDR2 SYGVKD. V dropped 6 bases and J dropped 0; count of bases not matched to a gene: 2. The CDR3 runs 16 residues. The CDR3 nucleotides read TGTGCCATCAGGGGACAGGGGAGCTCCTATAATTCACCCCTCCACTTT. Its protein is CAIRGQGSSYNSPLHF.

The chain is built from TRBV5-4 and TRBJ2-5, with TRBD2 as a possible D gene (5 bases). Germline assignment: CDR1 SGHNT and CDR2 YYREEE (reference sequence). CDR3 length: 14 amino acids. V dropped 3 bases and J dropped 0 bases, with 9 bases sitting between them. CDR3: CASSSGGHQETQYF. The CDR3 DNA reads TGTGCCAGCAGCTCAGGAGGCCACCAAGAGACCCAGTACTTC.

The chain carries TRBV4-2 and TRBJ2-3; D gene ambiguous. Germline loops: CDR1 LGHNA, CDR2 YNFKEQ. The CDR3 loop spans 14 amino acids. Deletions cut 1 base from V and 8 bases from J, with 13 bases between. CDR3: CASSQGGLGGTQYF. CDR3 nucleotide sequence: TGTGCCAGCAGCCAAGGTGGTCTCGGCGGTACGCAGTATTTT.

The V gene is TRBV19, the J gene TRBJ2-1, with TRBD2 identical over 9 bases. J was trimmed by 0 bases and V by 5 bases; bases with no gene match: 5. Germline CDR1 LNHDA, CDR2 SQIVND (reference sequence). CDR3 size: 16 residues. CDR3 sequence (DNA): TGTGCCAGTAGTGCTAGCGGGGTAGTCTCCTACAATGAGCAGTTCTTC. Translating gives CASSASGVVSYNEQFF.

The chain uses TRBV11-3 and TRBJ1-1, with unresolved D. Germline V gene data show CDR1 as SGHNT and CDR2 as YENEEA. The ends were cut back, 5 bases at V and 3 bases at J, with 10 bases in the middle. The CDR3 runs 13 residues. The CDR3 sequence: CASSPSRDTEAFF. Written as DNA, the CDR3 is TGTGCCAGCAGCCCCTCCCGGGACACTGAAGCTTTCTTT.

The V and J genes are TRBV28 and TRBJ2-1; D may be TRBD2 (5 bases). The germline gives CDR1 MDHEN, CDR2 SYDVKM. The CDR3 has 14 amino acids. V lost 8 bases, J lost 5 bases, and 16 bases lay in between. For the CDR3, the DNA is TGTGCCAGCGCGGCGGGCCTATACAACAATGAGCAGTTCTTC. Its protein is CASAAGLYNNEQFF.